The 15 T cell receptor beta chains below all came from one sample that was sequenced in a study of PD-1 blockade in classical Hodgkin lymphoma. After autologous stem cell transplantation all patients relapsed, and prior brentuximab vedotin exposure differed between cohorts. The repertoire was sequenced with immunoSEQ multiplex PCR; TCRdb's copy has only in-frame clones and lacks some. Here the sample spans tens of thousands of clones, roughly 89% being singletons. Sequenced material: peripheral blood mononuclear cells (PBMCs), taken before the second cycle of nivolumab. These receptor sequences come from a human donor with classical Hodgkin lymphoma.

V usage is TRBV16 and J usage is TRBJ2-7; 8 bases agree with TRBD2. The CDR3 totals 14 residues. Germline-derived CDR1 and CDR2 are KGHSY and FQNENV. After removal of 7 bases from V and 4 bases from J, the junction contained 9 bases not matched to a gene. This CDR3 is CASTSSGSSYEQYF. The CDR3 DNA reads as TGTGCCAGCACCTCAAGCGGGAGTTCTTACGAGCAGTACTTC.

The chain carries TRBV18 and TRBJ2-2, with D perhaps matching TRBD1 (6 bases). V was clipped by 3 bases and J by 6 bases, with 17 bases between them. Germline V gene lookup returns CDR1 KGHSH and CDR2 LQKENI. This CDR3 contains 16 residues. CDR3 in DNA: TGTGCCAGCTCACCTATACCCCGAGGGGGTCCCGGGGAGCTGTTTTTT. Translated: CASSPIPRGGPGELFF.

The V and J genes are TRBV28 and TRBJ2-1; 7 bases fit TRBD2. The CDR3 is 19 residues long. The V gene end was trimmed by 5 bases and the J gene end by 5 bases; junction bases not matched to a gene: 21. CDR1 and CDR2 (germline): MDHEN, SYDVKM. CDR3 region: CASSGVLASSVEANNEQFF. The CDR3 DNA sequence: TGTGCCAGCAGTGGAGTACTAGCGTCGTCGGTAGAAGCCAACAATGAGCAGTTCTTC.

This rearrangement joins TRBV5-8 to TRBJ2-2; perhaps TRBD2 as D (5 bases). The CDR3 has 15 residues. V lost 1 base, J lost 5 bases, and 12 bases lay in between. The germline V gene encodes CDR1 SGHTS and CDR2 YDEGEE. The CDR3 DNA follows: TGTGCCAGCAGCTTGTGGACTCTACTGACCGGGGAGCTGTTTTTT. Translated, it gives CASSLWTLLTGELFF.

The chain joins TRBV4-1 to TRBJ2-1; the match to TRBD2 covers 9 bases. CDR3 length: 17 residues. J was trimmed by 3 bases and V by 0 bases; bases with no gene match: 6. Germline V gene data show CDR1 as MGHRA and CDR2 as YSYEKL. Written as DNA, the CDR3 is TGCGCCAGCAGCCAAGAAGGTAGCGGGAGCCTCTACAATGAGCAGTTCTTC. It encodes CASSQEGSGSLYNEQFF.

This chain joins TRBV29-1 and TRBJ2-1, with 11 bases lining up with TRBD2. Germline V gene sequence: CDR1 SQVTM, CDR2 ANQGSEA. J lost 0 bases, V lost 3 bases, and 10 bases had no gene match. The CDR3 consists of 18 residues. CDR3 DNA sequence: TGCAGCGTTGACTCCGGACTAGCGGGCGCCCGCTCCTACAATGAGCAGTTCTTC. It codes for CSVDSGLAGARSYNEQFF.

The V and J genes are TRBV5-1 and TRBJ2-7, with 8 bases aligning to TRBD2. V gave up 3 bases and J gave up 2 bases; unmatched junction bases: 4. Germline V lookup: CDR1 SGHRS, CDR2 YFSETQ. The CDR3 loop spans 14 amino acids. CDR3 nucleotide sequence: TGCGCCAGCAGCTACTTAGCGGGAACCTACGAGCAGTACTTC. Its protein is CASSYLAGTYEQYF.

Details on this clone: The sample contains more than one DNA sequence encoding this CDR3. V is TRBV27 and J is TRBJ2-5; unclear D gene. This CDR3 has 11 amino acids. V lost 2 bases, J lost 5 bases, and 3 bases lay in between. Germline V gene data show CDR1 as MNHEY and CDR2 as SMNVEV (reference sequence). DNA of the CDR3: TGTGCCAGCAGTTTAGGGGAGACCCAGTACTTC. It translates to CASSLGETQYF.

This clone was counted a single time. This chain's CDR3 is CASRQGPLNTEAFF. CDR3 DNA sequence: TGTGCCAGCCGACAGGGGCCACTGAACACTGAAGCTTTCTTT. This sequence joins TRBV18 and TRBJ1-1; TRBD1 matches 8 bases. In germline, CDR1 is KGHSH, CDR2 LQKENI. The CDR3 has 14 amino acids. The V segment lost 8 bases and the J segment 0 bases; nucleotides outside the gene matches: 5.

This sequence joins TRBV10-1 and TRBJ2-2; TRBD1 agrees at 9 bases. Germline V lookup: CDR1 WNHNN, CDR2 SYGVQD (reference sequence). V lost 6 bases to trimming and J lost 6 bases; unmatched junction nucleotides: 8. The CDR3 is 15 amino acids. This CDR3 reads CASSKDRGAAGELFF. The CDR3 nucleotides are TGCGCCAGCAGCAAAGACAGGGGGGCGGCCGGGGAGCTGTTTTTT.

The J gene is TRBJ2-1, the V gene TRBV6-5; 8 bases are a match to TRBD2. This CDR3 contains 16 residues. Germline assignment: CDR1 MNHEY and CDR2 SVGAGI. Unmatched junction bases numbered 13, after V lost 2 bases and J lost 10 bases. The CDR3, as DNA: TGTGCCAGCAGTTACGGGAGCGGGGGCCCTGGTTTGGAGCAGTTCTTC. The encoded protein is CASSYGSGGPGLEQFF.

The chain combines TRBV7-2 with TRBJ2-5; D gene ambiguous. V was shortened by 3 bases and J by 5 bases, with 13 bases between the two germline ends. The CDR3 is made up of 14 amino acids. Germline V CDR1 and CDR2: SGHTA, FQGNSA. This CDR3 reads CASSLGIAVETQYF. Here the CDR3 DNA reads TGTGCCAGCAGCTTGGGAATCGCGGTGGAGACCCAGTACTTC.

V is TRBV4-2 and J is TRBJ2-7, with 8 bases that match TRBD1. The J segment lost 4 bases and the V segment lost 3 bases, leaving 5 bases of the junction unmatched. The CDR3 length is 14 residues. Germline CDR1 LGHNA, CDR2 YNFKEQ. This CDR3 is CASSQETGAYEQYF. The CDR3 region has the DNA TGTGCCAGCAGCCAGGAGACAGGGGCTTACGAGCAGTACTTC.

This sequence joins TRBV5-4 and TRBJ2-2; weak D call: TRBD1 (6 bases). With 4 bases removed from V and 7 bases from J, the gap between germline ends came to 14 bases. The germline CDR1 and CDR2 sequences are SGHNT and YYREEE (reference sequence). The CDR3 has 14 residues. The CDR3 DNA reads as TGTGCCAGCAGCGCCAGACAGGAGATCGGGGAGCTGTTTTTT. Protein: CASSARQEIGELFF.

This chain links TRBV6-1 with TRBJ2-1, with a weak D call TRBD2 (7 bases). CDR1 and CDR2 from the germline V gene are MNHNS and SASEGT. V was trimmed by 4 bases and J by 7 bases, leaving 17 bases between them. CDR3 size: 15 residues. The CDR3 bases are TGTGCCAGCAGTGCCGGGGGGCTTCAGAGGAATGAGCAGTTCTTC. Its translation is CASSAGGLQRNEQFF.